This TCR beta chain originates from a study of regulatory T cells in long-lasting Graves disease. Study background: Graves' cases, newly diagnosed, had used antithyroid drugs under 3 months.

This clonotype was seen at least ten times. The target antigen is unknown. Arm-PCR of CDR3 regions and iRepertoire HTBI primers were the basis on which TCR beta libraries were built. In TCRdb, the multiplex PCR reads were re-called with MiXCR into one record per CDR3 protein. This table has some 600,000 distinct CDR3 sequences, about 16% appearing once. This CDR3 region has 15 residues. The J segment lost 10 bases and the V segment lost 0 bases, leaving 7 bases of the junction unmatched. Germline CDR1 and CDR2: SGDLS and YYNGEE. Stated time point: newly diagnosed GD, antithyroid drugs for less than 3 months. RNA isolated from PBMCs was used to make the TCR library. Clinicians diagnosed Graves' disease using American Thyroid Association guidelines. Staff drew 8 to 9 milliliters of peripheral blood into EDTA tubes. Study observations and caveats: The TCR repertoire of persistent Graves' patients was less diverse than that of newly diagnosed ones.

These same records also appear under a second study, on T cells in Graves' hyperthyroidism and ophthalmopathy.

The chain employs TRBV9 and TRBJ1-6, with TRBD1 matching 7 bases. This TCR came from a man aged 18 to 30 with Graves disease. This specimen consisted of peripheral blood mononuclear cells (PBMCs), obtained at new diagnosis, from a patient treated with antithyroid drugs. The CDR3 DNA reads TGTGCCAGCAGCGTAGGACAGGGCTCCCCCTCACCCCTCCACTTT. The encoded protein is CASSVGQGSPSPLHF.